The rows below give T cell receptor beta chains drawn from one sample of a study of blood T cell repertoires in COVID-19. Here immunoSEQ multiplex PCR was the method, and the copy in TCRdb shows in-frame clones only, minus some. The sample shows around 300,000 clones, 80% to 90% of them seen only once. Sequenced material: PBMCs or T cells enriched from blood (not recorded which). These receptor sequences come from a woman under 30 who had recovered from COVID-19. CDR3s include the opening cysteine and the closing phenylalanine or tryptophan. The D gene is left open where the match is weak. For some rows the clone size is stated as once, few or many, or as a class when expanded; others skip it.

CASSSTGAHYEQYF	TGTGCCAGCAGCTCTACAGGGGCCCACTACGAGCAGTACTTC	14	-	TRBD1	TRBV5-6	TRBJ2-7
CASSRGQFNTEAFF	TGTGCCAGCAGCCGTGGACAGTTCAACACTGAAGCTTTCTTT	14	once	-	TRBV11-3	TRBJ1-1
CASSYGTGAYSNQPQHF	TGTGCCAGCAGCTACGGGACAGGGGCCTATAGCAATCAGCCCCAGCATTTT	17	-	TRBD1	TRBV5-6	TRBJ1-5
CASSQSRLAGGTGELFF	TGTGCCAGCAGCCAATCTCGACTAGCGGGGGGCACCGGGGAGCTGTTTTTT	17	few	TRBD2	TRBV3-1/TRBV3-2	TRBJ2-2
CASSSQTDTEAFF	TGTGCCAGCAGCTCTCAGACAGACACTGAAGCTTTCTTT	13	-	-	TRBV7-9	TRBJ1-1
CASSGVRWPATDTQYF	TGTGCCAGCAGTGGGGTGAGGTGGCCCGCCACAGATACGCAGTATTTT	16	-	-	TRBV2	TRBJ2-3
CSVEVGSQGTEAFF	TGCAGCGTTGAAGTAGGTAGCCAAGGCACTGAAGCTTTCTTT	14	-	-	TRBV29-1	TRBJ1-1
CASSNTGKGAAFF	TGTGCCAGCAGCAACACAGGGAAGGGGGCAGCTTTCTTT	13	-	TRBD1	TRBV12-3/TRBV12-4	TRBJ1-1
CASSPQDRRTDEQYF	TGTGCCAGTAGTCCCCAGGACAGGCGGACTGACGAGCAGTACTTC	15	-	TRBD1	TRBV19	TRBJ2-7
CASSETGPTPDTQYF	TGTGCCAGCAGTGAAACAGGGCCGACACCGGATACGCAGTATTTT	15	once	-	TRBV6-1	TRBJ2-3
CASSHQPAGRSTGNEQFF	TGCGCCAGCAGTCACCAACCCGCTGGACGGTCAACGGGAAATGAGCAGTTCTTC	18	-	-	TRBV23-1	TRBJ2-1
CASSREEGARTDTQYF	TGTGCCAGCAGCCGAGAAGAGGGGGCACGCACAGATACGCAGTATTTT	16	-	TRBD1	TRBV5-5	TRBJ2-3
CSVERGQGRYGYTF	TGCAGCGTTGAACGGGGACAGGGGAGGTATGGCTACACCTTC	14	few	TRBD1	TRBV29-1	TRBJ1-2
CASSLVGQNYGYTF	TGTGCCAGCAGCTTAGTTGGGCAGAACTATGGCTACACCTTC	14	few	-	TRBV7-2	TRBJ1-2
CASSESRAGGYTF	TGTGCCAGCAGTGAAAGCAGGGCCGGCGGCTACACCTTC	13	-	-	TRBV6-4	TRBJ1-2
CASSFDRVTDTQYF	TGTGCCAGCAGTTTCGACAGGGTGACAGATACGCAGTATTTT	14	-	TRBD1	TRBV28	TRBJ2-3
CAISEVGSSYEQYF	TGTGCCATCAGTGAGGTAGGGAGTTCCTACGAGCAGTACTTC	14	-	-	TRBV10-3	TRBJ2-7
CASSPGHNYGYTF	TGTGCCAGCAGCCCAGGACACAACTATGGCTACACCTTC	13	-	-	TRBV12-3/TRBV12-4	TRBJ1-2
CASLAGSTDTQYF	TGTGCCAGTCTGGCAGGCAGCACAGATACGCAGTATTTT	13	-	-	TRBV28	TRBJ2-3
CASRRQGGADTQYF	TGTGCCAGCAGGCGACAGGGGGGGGCAGATACGCAGTATTTT	14	-	TRBD1	TRBV6-5	TRBJ2-3
CASGQGGNTGELFF	TGTGCCAGTGGACAGGGTGGAAACACCGGGGAGCTGTTTTTT	14	-	TRBD1	TRBV2	TRBJ2-2
CASSLGGQGYEQYF	TGTGCCAGCAGCTTAGGGGGACAGGGCTACGAGCAGTACTTC	14	once	TRBD1	TRBV7-8	TRBJ2-7
CASSTLGQGSNEQYF	TGTGCCAGCAGCACACTCGGACAGGGTAGCAACGAGCAGTACTTC	15	-	TRBD1	TRBV6-5	TRBJ2-7
CASSQDVESSGNTIYF	TGTGCCAGCAGCCAAGATGTCGAGAGCTCTGGAAACACCATATATTTT	16	once	-	TRBV4-2	TRBJ1-3
CASSQTGQPQHF	TGCGCCAGCAGCCAAACAGGGCAGCCCCAGCATTTT	12	-	-	TRBV4-1	TRBJ1-5
CASSTLDRIPRDSGNTIYF	TGTGCCAGCAGCACTCTGGACAGAATACCCCGGGACTCTGGAAACACCATATATTTT	19	-	-	TRBV21-1	TRBJ1-3
CASSSIRGDTQYF	TGTGCCAGCAGCTCAATCAGGGGAGATACGCAGTATTTT	13	-	-	TRBV7-3	TRBJ2-3
CASSSGYGYTF	TGTGCCAGTAGTTCCGGTTATGGCTACACCTTC	11	-	-	TRBV19	TRBJ1-2
CASSLVFSGGLYEQYF	TGTGCCAGCAGCTTAGTTTTCAGCGGGGGGTTGTACGAGCAGTACTTC	16	-	TRBD2	TRBV7-2	TRBJ2-7
CATSRDRKRGNQPQHF	TGTGCCACCAGCAGAGACAGGAAGAGGGGCAATCAGCCCCAGCATTTT	16	-	-	TRBV15	TRBJ1-5